Below are 7 T cell receptor beta chains sequenced from a single sample in a study of cytomegalovirus exposure and HLA in healthy donors. The PCR made use of 60 Vbeta and 13 Jbeta primers. This table comes from immunoSEQ multiplex PCR, and its TCRdb copy is limited to in-frame clones, with some not included. The table records around 160,000 clones, approximately 88% of them present only once. The sequencing sample was made of PBMCs. Receptors originate from a woman under 30 in good health and CMV-seronegative.

In its sample, this clone was seen once. The chain combines TRBV4-1 with TRBJ2-5; D gene ambiguous. Germline CDR1 MGHRA, CDR2 YSYEKL. The length of the CDR3 is 13 residues. V lost 4 bases and J 5 bases, leaving 11 bases between the germline ends. As DNA, the CDR3 is TGCGCCAGCAGCCTCCTGCCCCGGGAGACCCAGTACTTC. Translating gives CASSLLPRETQYF.

About this clone: One end of the junction varies from germline; a read error may be responsible. The V and J genes are TRBV6-4 and TRBJ2-6, with D maybe TRBD1 (6 bases). This CDR3 is 16 amino acids long. CDR1 is MRHNA, CDR2 SNTAGT, per germline. CDR3 DNA: TGTGCCAGCAGTGATTTAGGACAGTCTGGGGCCAACGGCCTGACTTTC. Its translation is CASSDLGQSGANGLTF.

Only a few counts were recorded for this clone. This chain connects TRBV5-1 to TRBJ2-3, with D perhaps matching TRBD2 (5 bases). Per germline, CDR1 SGHRS and CDR2 YFSETQ. V was clipped by 0 bases and J by 8 bases, with 10 bases between them. This CDR3 is 13 amino acids long. In DNA, the CDR3 is TGCGCCAGCAGCTTGGTGGTAGAGGGTACGCAGTATTTT. Translation gives CASSLVVEGTQYF.

This chain uses TRBV6-1 with TRBJ2-7; 8 bases map to TRBD1. This CDR3 is built from 12 residues. V dropped 8 bases and J dropped 5; count of bases not matched to a gene: 5. Germline CDR1 MNHNS, CDR2 SASEGT. CDR3 in amino acids: CASYRGLHEQYF. Here the CDR3 DNA reads TGTGCCAGCTACAGGGGGTTGCACGAGCAGTACTTC.

The genes are TRBV7-9 and TRBJ1-3; weak D call: TRBD1 (5 bases). Trimming shortened V by 0 bases and J by 0 bases, and 6 bases separated the two germline ends. Per germline, CDR1 SEHNR and CDR2 FQNEAQ (reference sequence). CDR3 size: 15 residues. The CDR3 region is CASSLADSSGNTIYF. DNA of the CDR3: TGTGCCAGCAGCTTAGCCGACAGCTCTGGAAACACCATATATTTT.

The rearrangement uses TRBV10-3 and TRBJ2-5; tentative D call: TRBD2 (6 bases). The CDR3 sequence is 14 residues long. The germline V gene encodes CDR1 ENHRY and CDR2 SYGVKD. V was pared by 3 bases and J by 3 bases, with 11 bases between. CDR3 sequence (DNA): TGTGCCATCAGTGATTACGGGGGAAAAGAGACCCAGTACTTC. Translation gives CAISDYGGKETQYF.

The chain carries TRBV7-9 and TRBJ1-1; tentative D call: TRBD1 (6 bases). Germline CDR1 and CDR2: SEHNR and FQNEAQ (reference sequence). This CDR3 is 13 amino acids long. V lost 4 bases and J lost 3, with 9 bases in between. CDR3 bases: TGTGCCAGCAGCTCAGGGGCCGACACTGAAGCTTTCTTT. Its protein product is CASSSGADTEAFF.